This T cell receptor (beta chain) came from a study of blood T cell repertoires in COVID-19. The wider study: From the United States, Italy and Spain came samples of acute and convalescent COVID-19. T cells, B-cell-depleted T cells, or PBMCs supplied cDNA or gDNA.

As handled by the study authors: Estimation of nucleated cell counts was performed using reference gene primer amplification. Measured with immunoSEQ multiplex PCR; TCRdb has only the in-frame clones, and not every one. For V, J and clone size, that table is used; D and trimming come from the DNA. Of 65,000 to 75,000 clones listed, approximately 83% are singletons. The TCR was taken from an older woman with acute or convalescent COVID-19. The sample was peripheral blood.

The CDR3 DNA is TGTGCCAGCAGCGTAGGAGGGACACAAGCCTACGAGCAGTACTTC. As protein: CASSVGGTQAYEQYF. The V and J genes are TRBV9 and TRBJ2-7, with a tentative D call TRBD1 (6 bases). This CDR3 comprises 15 residues. Looked up from germline, CDR1 is SGDLS and CDR2 is YYNGEE. V lost 0 bases and J lost 2, with 12 bases in between.